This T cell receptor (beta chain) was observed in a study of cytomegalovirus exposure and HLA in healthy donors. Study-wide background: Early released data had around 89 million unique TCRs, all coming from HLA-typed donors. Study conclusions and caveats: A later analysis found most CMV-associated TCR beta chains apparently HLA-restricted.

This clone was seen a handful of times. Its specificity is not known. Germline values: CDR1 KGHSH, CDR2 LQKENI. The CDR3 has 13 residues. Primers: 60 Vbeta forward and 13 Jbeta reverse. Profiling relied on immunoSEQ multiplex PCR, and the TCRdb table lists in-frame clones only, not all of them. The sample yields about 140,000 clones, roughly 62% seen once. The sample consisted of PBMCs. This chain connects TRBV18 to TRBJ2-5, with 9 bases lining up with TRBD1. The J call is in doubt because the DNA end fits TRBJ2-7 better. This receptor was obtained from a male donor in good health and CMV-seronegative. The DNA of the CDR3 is TGTGCCAGCTCCCGGGACAGGGATTACGAGCAGTACTTC. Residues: CASSRDRDYEQYF.